The T cell receptor beta chain described here comes from a study of cytomegalovirus exposure and HLA in healthy donors. Use of 60 Vbeta and 13 Jbeta primers characterized the PCR. The protocol was immunoSEQ multiplex PCR, while the TCRdb copy is restricted to in-frame clones and leaves out a portion. The specimen's table records approximately 110,000 clones. The CDR3 is 14 amino acids. CDR1 is SGDLS, CDR2 YYNGEE, per germline. V lost 2 bases and J lost 4, with 12 bases in between. General observations from the study: The authors enumerated 164 TCR beta chains as linked to cytomegalovirus.

Turning to this clone: Its antigen is still unknown.

The receptor's source is a man aged 18 to 29 in good health and CMV-seronegative. The rearrangement links TRBV9 to TRBJ1-1; perhaps TRBD1 as D (5 bases). The specimen was PBMCs. CDR3 in amino acids: CASSVDSSGTEAFF. The CDR3 bases are TGTGCCAGCAGCGTTGACAGTTCGGGCACTGAAGCTTTCTTT.